This T cell receptor beta chain was retrieved from a study of OX40 agonist ivuxolimab in advanced cancers. Across the study: Averaging 60 years in age, with a range of roughly 23 to 85, the cohort was approximately 83% male. Study conclusions and caveats: Among the least clonally expanded were partial responders at 0.1-3.0 mg/kg. Expanded clones tended on average to be more numerous among CD8+ T cells than CD4+.

In its sample, this clone was seen a few times. The antigen is not known. Profiled with immunoSEQ multiplex PCR; TCRdb holds only in-frame clones, not every one. The repertoire holds around 76,000 clones, about 73% seen once, with around 5% in the top ten. The CDR3 runs to 15 residues. Trimming shortened V by 0 bases and J by 2 bases, and 9 bases separated the two germline ends. Germline V lookup: CDR1 SGHRS, CDR2 YFSETQ. It was autoimmune disease history or systemic immunosuppression that excluded patients. The receptor comes from an adult with an advanced solid tumor such as melanoma, head and neck, liver or kidney cancer. The chain recombines TRBV5-1 with TRBJ2-1; tentatively, D is TRBD1 (5 bases). The source was CD4+ or CD8+ T cells sorted from blood, collected in a trial of the OX40 agonist ivuxolimab. In nucleotides, the CDR3 is TGCGCCAGCAGCTTGGTCAGGGCCGCCTACAATGAGCAGTTCTTC. It translates to CASSLVRAAYNEQFF.